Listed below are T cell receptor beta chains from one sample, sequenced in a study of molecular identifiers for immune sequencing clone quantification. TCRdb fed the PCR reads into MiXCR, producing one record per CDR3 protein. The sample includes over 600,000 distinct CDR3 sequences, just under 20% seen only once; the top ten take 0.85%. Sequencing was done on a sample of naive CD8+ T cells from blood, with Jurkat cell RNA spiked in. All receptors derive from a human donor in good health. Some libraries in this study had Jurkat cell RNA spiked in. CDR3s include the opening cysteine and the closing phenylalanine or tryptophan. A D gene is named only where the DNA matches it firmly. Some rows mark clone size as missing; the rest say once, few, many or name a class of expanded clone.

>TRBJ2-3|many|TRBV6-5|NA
TGTGCCAGCAGTATCTTTTTCCGGCCGGAACGGATGACAGATACGCAGTATTTT
CASSIFFRPERMTDTQYF
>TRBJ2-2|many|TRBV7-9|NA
TGTGCCAGCAGCCCGGGCTGTTTT
CASSPGCF
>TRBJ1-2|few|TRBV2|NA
TGTGCCAGCAACCAAAAAGACCGACAGGTTGTCTATGGCTACACCTTC
CASNQKDRQVVYGYTF
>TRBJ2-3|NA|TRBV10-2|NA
TGCGCCAGCAGTGTTGGTCCGCCGGGGGATGGAACAGATACGCAGTATTTT
CASSVGPPGDGTDTQYF
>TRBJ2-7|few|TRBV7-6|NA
TGTGCCAGCAGCTTATCACAGGATGGCGAGCAGTACTTC
CASSLSQDGEQYF
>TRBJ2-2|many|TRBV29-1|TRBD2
TGCAGCGTTAGGGGAGGGTGGGGCCCCCAGAGACTCACCGGGGAGCTGTTTTTT
CSVRGGWGPQRLTGELFF
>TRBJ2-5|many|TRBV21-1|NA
NA
CASSKVGRGTYQETQYF
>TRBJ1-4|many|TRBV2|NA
TGTGCCAGCATTGGGTCGACCAATGAAAAACTGTTTTTT
CASIGSTNEKLFF
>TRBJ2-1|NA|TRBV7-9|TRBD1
TGTGCCAGCAGCCCATCGACAGGGGCTGATTACAATGAGCAGTTCTTC
CASSPSTGADYNEQFF
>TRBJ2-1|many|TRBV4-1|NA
TGCGCCAGCAGCCAAGTTACAGGGTCCTACAATGAGCAGTTCTTC
CASSQVTGSYNEQFF
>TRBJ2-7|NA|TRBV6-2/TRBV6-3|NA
TGTGCCAGCAGCCTGGGGCATACGGCCTCCTACGAGCAGTACTTC
CASSLGHTASYEQYF
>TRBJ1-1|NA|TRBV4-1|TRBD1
TGCGCCAGCAGCCCCCAGGGGGGCATTGAAGCTTTCTTT
CASSPQGGIEAFF
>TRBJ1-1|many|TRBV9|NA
TGTGCCAGCAGCGTAGCTGAAGTGAACACTGAAGCTTTCTTT
CASSVAEVNTEAFF
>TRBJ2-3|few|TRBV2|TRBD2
TGTGCCAGCACCGCCTCGGGACTAGCTCTGTATACGCAGTATTTT
CASTASGLALYTQYF
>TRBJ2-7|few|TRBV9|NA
TGTGCCAGCAGCGTCGGGGCGGGGCACTCCTACGAGCAGTACTTC
CASSVGAGHSYEQYF
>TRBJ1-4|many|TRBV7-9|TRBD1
TGTGCCAGCAGCGCACCAGTCGACAGGGGACGTGGAAAACTGTTTTTT
CASSAPVDRGRGKLFF
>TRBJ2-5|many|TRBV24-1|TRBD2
TGTGCCACCGGGGAGAGCGGGAGAAATGGGACCCAGTACTTC
CATGESGRNGTQYF
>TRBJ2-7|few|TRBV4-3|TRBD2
TGCGCCAGCAGCCAAGATCTGATAGCGGGGCAGTTGACCTACGAGCAGTACTTC
CASSQDLIAGQLTYEQYF
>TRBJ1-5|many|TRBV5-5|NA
TGTGCCAGCAGCTACGGGAGGGGCGGGAATCAGCCCCAGCATTTT
CASSYGRGGNQPQHF
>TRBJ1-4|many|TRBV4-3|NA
TGCGCCAGCAGCCAAGAGACCCAGCTTAATGAAAAACTGTTTTTT
CASSQETQLNEKLFF
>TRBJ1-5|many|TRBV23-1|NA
TGCGCCAGCAGTCAATACAGGTCCCGAACTTCCGGGACGCATTTT
CASSQYRSRTSGTHF
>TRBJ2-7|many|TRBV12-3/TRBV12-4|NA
TGTGCCAGCAGTTTCGTCCCCGTAGGCTACGAGCAGTACTTC
CASSFVPVGYEQYF
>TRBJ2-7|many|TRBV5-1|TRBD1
TGCGCCAGCAGCCCGACAGGGGCCTCCTACGAGCAGTACTTC
CASSPTGASYEQYF
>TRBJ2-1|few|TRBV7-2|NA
TGTGCCAGCAGCTTAGGAGCGTGGGACGAGCAGTTCTTC
CASSLGAWDEQFF
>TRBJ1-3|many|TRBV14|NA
TGTGCCAGCAGCCAAGATGGGGACTCTGGAAACACCATATATTTT
CASSQDGDSGNTIYF
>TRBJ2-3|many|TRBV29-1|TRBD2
TGCAGCGGCGTGATCTTAGTAGCGGGGGGACCTTTCACAGATACGCAGTATTTT
CSGVILVAGGPFTDTQYF
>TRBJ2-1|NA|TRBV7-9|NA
TGTGCCAGCAGCTACACCCGACCTGGAAACTCCTACAATGAGCAGTTCTTC
CASSYTRPGNSYNEQFF
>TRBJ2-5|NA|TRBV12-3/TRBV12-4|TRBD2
TGTGCCAGCGGTATAGCGGGAGAAGAGACCCAGTACTTC
CASGIAGEETQYF
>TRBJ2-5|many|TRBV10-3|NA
TGTGCCATCAGTGCGGTGCGTGCGAATGAGACGGCTGGGACCCAGTACTTC
CAISAVRANETAGTQYF
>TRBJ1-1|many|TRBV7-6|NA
TGTGCCAGCAGCCTCAACCTAGGGGCTTCGAACACTGAAGCTTTCTTT
CASSLNLGASNTEAFF
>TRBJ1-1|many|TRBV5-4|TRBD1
TGTGCCAGCAGCCGACGACAGGGGCTGAACACTGAAGCTTTCTTT
CASSRRQGLNTEAFF
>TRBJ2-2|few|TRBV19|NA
TGTGCCAGTAGCCCACACGCGGGGCAGCTAGGATACGCGAACACCGGGGAGCTGTTTTTT
CASSPHAGQLGYANTGELFF
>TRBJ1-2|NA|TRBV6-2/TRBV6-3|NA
TGTGCCAGCAGTATGAGCGTCGGCTACACCTTC
CASSMSVGYTF
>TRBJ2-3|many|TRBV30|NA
TGTGCCTGGAGTGCTGTGCTATTTCAGGCAGATACGCAGTATTTT
CAWSAVLFQADTQYF
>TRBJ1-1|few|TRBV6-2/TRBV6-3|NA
TGTGCCAGCACCTCAGGTCCTAGGGGGACTGAAGCTTTCTTT
CASTSGPRGTEAFF
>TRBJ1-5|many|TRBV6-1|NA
TGTGCCAGCAGTGAAGCGGACCCCCAGCATTTT
CASSEADPQHF
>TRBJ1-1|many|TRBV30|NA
TGTGCCTGGAGTGTATGGTCCGCGAACACTGAAGCTTTCTTT
CAWSVWSANTEAFF
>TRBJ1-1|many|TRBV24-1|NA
TGTGCCACCAGTGATTTGGACACTGAAGCTTTCTTT
CATSDLDTEAFF
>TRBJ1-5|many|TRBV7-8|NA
TGTGCCAGCAGCTTAGCGACGGCTAGCAATCAGCCCCAGCATTTT
CASSLATASNQPQHF
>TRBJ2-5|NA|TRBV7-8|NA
TGTGCCAGCAGCCCCCCGTTGTGGGAGACCCAGTACTTC
CASSPPLWETQYF
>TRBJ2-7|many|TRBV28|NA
TGTGCCAGCAGTTTATTAACAAGCGTCCTCTACGAGCAGTACTTC
CASSLLTSVLYEQYF
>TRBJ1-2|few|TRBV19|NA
TGTGCCAGTAGTATGCCCTCAACACCTTACATCAACTATGGCTACACCTTC
CASSMPSTPYINYGYTF
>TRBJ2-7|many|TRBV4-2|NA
TGTGCCAGCAGCCAGCCAGGCCAATTGGGTTACGAGCAGTACTTC
CASSQPGQLGYEQYF
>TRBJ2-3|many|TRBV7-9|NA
TGTGCCAGCAGCTTAATTAGACCCGGACCAGATACGCAGTATTTT
CASSLIRPGPDTQYF
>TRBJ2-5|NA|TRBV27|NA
TGTGCCAGCAGTTTATTTGGGAATTATCGGGGACAAGAGACCCAGTACTTC
CASSLFGNYRGQETQYF
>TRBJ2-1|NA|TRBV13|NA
TGTGCCAGCAGCTCAGCGGGTCTCCGCTCCTACAATGAGCAGTTCTTC
CASSSAGLRSYNEQFF
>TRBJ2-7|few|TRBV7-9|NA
TGTGCCAGCAGCGATACCTACACAGCCTTCGAGCAGTACTTC
CASSDTYTAFEQYF
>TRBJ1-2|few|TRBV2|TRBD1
TGTGCCAGCATATCCGGAGGGGGCGCAACGGGCTACACCTTC
CASISGGGATGYTF
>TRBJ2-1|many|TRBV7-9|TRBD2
TGTGCCAGCAGCCCGTCCGGACTAGCGGGTGAGCAGTTCTTC
CASSPSGLAGEQFF
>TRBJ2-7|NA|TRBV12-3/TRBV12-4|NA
TGTGCCAGCAGACCCGACGGAAACTACGAGCAGTACTTC
CASRPDGNYEQYF
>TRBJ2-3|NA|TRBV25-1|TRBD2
TGTGCCAGCAGTGAATCGGTACGCGGGAGATCCCACACAGATACGCAGTATTTT
CASSESVRGRSHTDTQYF
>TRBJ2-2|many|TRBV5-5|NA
TGTGCCAGCAGGGGAGTCGGGGAGCTGTTTTTT
CASRGVGELFF
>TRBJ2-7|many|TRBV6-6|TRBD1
TGTGCCAGCAGTTACGTTGGACAGGCCTACGAGCAGTACTTC
CASSYVGQAYEQYF